This T cell receptor beta chain was identified during a study of vaccination effects on CD4 cells after COVID-19. Looking at the study overall: Samples gathered post-vaccine arrived a median of 72 days past the second dose.

Trimming stripped 3 bases from V and 5 bases from J, with 4 bases between. The germline V gene encodes CDR1 MNHEY and CDR2 SMNVEV (reference sequence). CDR3 length equals 12 residues. Some clones are missing from TCRdb's copy, which holds only in-frame ones; the method was immunoSEQ multiplex PCR. Here the sample spans tens of thousands of clones, roughly 60% being singletons. Turning to this clone: Its specificity is unknown.

Whole-study findings and limits: Clones induced by infection and by vaccine showed marked clonal contraction late after vaccination.

Using viral peptide pools, the ViraFEST assay grew out antigen-specific CD4+ T cells prior to sequencing. Once cultured for under 11 days, the cells underwent separation to obtain CD4+ T cells. Each participant was given two doses of one vaccine (BNT162b2 or mRNA-1273). The receptor was isolated from a human donor who received a COVID-19 vaccine. The input for sequencing was CD4+ T cells from PBMCs cultured with SARS-CoV-2 spike peptides, taken after COVID-19 vaccination. This chain uses TRBV27 with TRBJ2-2; no reliable D call. This CDR3 is CASSFWTGELFF. The DNA of the CDR3 is TGTGCCAGCAGTTTCTGGACCGGGGAGCTGTTTTTT.